These 5 T cell receptor beta chains were sequenced from one sample in a study of blood T cell repertoires in COVID-19. Using immunoSEQ multiplex PCR, the repertoire was profiled, and TCRdb retains in-frame clones only, with some absent. The sample includes some 300,000 clones, more than 85% of them seen just once. Specimen: PBMCs or T cells enriched from blood (not recorded which). These receptors were obtained from a woman in her 30s who had recovered from COVID-19.

The chain combines TRBV5-6 with TRBJ2-7, with D possibly matching TRBD2 (5 bases). Trimming cost V 0 bases and J 0 bases, with 16 bases left between them. This CDR3 region has 17 residues. Germline V gene data show CDR1 as SGHDT and CDR2 as YYEEEE. The CDR3 DNA follows: TGTGCCAGCAGCTTGGACAGACAAGGACTCCTCTCCTACGAGCAGTACTTC. This encodes CASSLDRQGLLSYEQYF.

A word on this clone: One end of the junction varies from germline; a read error may be responsible. The chain combines TRBV6-5 with TRBJ1-2; D may be TRBD1 (5 bases). This CDR3 is built from 14 residues. Germline V gene data show CDR1 as MNHEY and CDR2 as SVGAGI. This CDR3 reads CTSSYSGGNYGYTF. The CDR3, as DNA: TGTACCAGCAGTTACTCGGGGGGGAACTATGGCTACACCTTC.

The V and J genes are TRBV28 and TRBJ1-2; D gene ambiguous. Germline V lookup: CDR1 MDHEN, CDR2 SYDVKM. Trimming took 4 bases from V and 4 from J, leaving 10 bases between them. The CDR3 has 13 amino acids. DNA of the CDR3: TGTGCCAGCAGTTCACAGAGCCCCTATGGCTACACCTTC. This encodes CASSSQSPYGYTF.

The sample holds one count of this clone. J is TRBJ1-2 and V is TRBV19; TRBD1 matches at 7 bases. J was trimmed by 7 bases and V by 6 bases; bases with no gene match: 8. The germline CDR1 and CDR2 sequences are LNHDA and SQIVND (reference sequence). This CDR3 is 13 amino acids long. CDR3 in DNA: TGTGCCAGTAGCTTCAAACAGGGGACTGGCTACACCTTC. Encoded protein: CASSFKQGTGYTF.

V is TRBV29-1 and J is TRBJ2-1; 9 bases align to TRBD2. The germline V gene encodes CDR1 SQVTM and CDR2 ANQGSEA. This CDR3 is 13 amino acids long. V lost 4 bases to trimming and J lost 4 bases; unmatched junction nucleotides: 2. The CDR3 sequence: CSVASGVYNEQFF. CDR3 bases: TGCAGCGTTGCTAGCGGGGTGTACAATGAGCAGTTCTTC.